These 17 T cell receptor beta chains originate from one sample sequenced in a study of blood T cell repertoires in COVID-19. TCRdb's copy holds only in-frame clones and misses some; the assay was immunoSEQ multiplex PCR. Among about 200,000 clones listed, 75% to 90% were seen once. Sequenced: peripheral blood. These receptors were taken from a man in his sixties with acute or convalescent COVID-19.

CDR3 DNA: TGCGCCAGGCTTACGATCGGGACAGGTGTTTACGAGCAGTACTTC. It translates to CARLTIGTGVYEQYF. The V call is TRBV5-1, the J call TRBJ2-7; 8 positions match TRBD1. Germline CDR1 SGHRS, CDR2 YFSETQ. This CDR3 has 15 amino acids. Losses at the gene ends were 8 bases for V and 4 bases for J; bases not matched to a gene: 14. The variable domain in full, with the rest retrieved from reference TRBV5-1 and TRBJ2-7, is KAGVTQTPRYLIKTRGQQVTLSCSPISGHRSVSWYQQTPGQGLQFLFEYFSETQRNKGNFPGRFSGRQFSNSRSEMNVSTLELGDSALYLCARLTIGTGVYEQYFGPGTRLTVT.

The chain carries TRBV6-1 and TRBJ1-3; D possibly corresponds to TRBD1 (6 bases). CDR3 length: 16 amino acids. Trimming left V 3 bases short and J 4 bases short, with 16 bases between. Per germline, CDR1 MNHNS and CDR2 SASEGT. In nucleotides, the CDR3 is TGTGCCAGCAGTGACCCCTCCGACAGGCTCGGAAACACCATATATTTT. The encoded protein is CASSDPSDRLGNTIYF.

The chain has TRBV7-3 and TRBJ2-1; 7 nucleotides match TRBD2. The CDR3 extends over 16 amino acids. The V gene's germline CDR1 is SGHTA and CDR2 FQGTGA. V gave up 2 bases and J gave up 6 bases; unmatched junction bases: 10. CDR3 in amino acids: CASSLSSSGLPNEQFF. The CDR3 DNA follows: TGTGCCAGCAGCTTATCCTCTAGCGGCCTTCCCAATGAGCAGTTCTTC. Variable domain in full (rest from reference TRBV7-3 and TRBJ2-1): GAGVSQTPSNKVTEKGKYVELRCDPISGHTALYWYRQSLGQGPEFLIYFQGTGAADDSGLPNDRFFAVRPEGSVSTLKIQRTERGDSAVYLCASSLSSSGLPNEQFFGPGTRLTVL.

This clone was counted only a few times. The rearrangement joins TRBV24-1 to TRBJ2-5, with 8 nucleotides matching TRBD2. The germline V gene has CDR1 KGHDR and CDR2 SFDVKD. V trimming: 0 bases; J trimming: 4 bases; junction bases outside the gene matches: 3. The CDR3 sequence is 15 residues long. In DNA form, the CDR3 reads TGTGCCACCAGTGATTTGGAGCGGGAGCCAGAGACCCAGTACTTC. The encoded protein is CATSDLEREPETQYF.

The chain has TRBV6-2 or TRBV6-3 and TRBJ2-3; D might be TRBD1 (5 bases). V was pared by 0 bases and J by 3 bases, with 19 bases between. The CDR3 extends over 18 amino acids. Germline lookup yields CDR1 MNHEY and CDR2 SVGEGT. The CDR3 bases are TGTGCCAGCAGTTACTCACCCCGAGACAGACTGGTGACAGATACGCAGTATTTT. Translation gives CASSYSPRDRLVTDTQYF.

The chain carries TRBV24-1 and TRBJ1-2; D unresolved. With 2 bases removed from V and 5 bases from J, the gap between germline ends came to 11 bases. Germline CDR1 reads KGHDR; CDR2 reads SFDVKD. The length of the CDR3 is 14 residues. The CDR3 bases are TGTGCCACCAGTGATTCGGGGTATGATTATGGCTACACCTTC. It yields the protein CATSDSGYDYGYTF.

The CDR3 loop is CASSLGLAASTDTQYF. The CDR3 region has the DNA TGTGCCAGCAGCTTAGGGCTAGCGGCCAGCACAGATACGCAGTATTTT. V gene TRBV7-3 combines with J gene TRBJ2-3; 7 nucleotides align to TRBD2. The CDR3 has 16 amino acids. Germline V gives CDR1 SGHTA, CDR2 FQGTGA. With V trimmed by 2 bases and J by 0 bases, 5 bases remained unmatched.

This chain connects TRBV11-2 to TRBJ2-7; 11 bases agree with TRBD2. CDR1 SGHAT and CDR2 FQNNGV come from the germline V gene. Losses at the gene ends were 5 bases for V and 4 bases for J; bases not matched to a gene: 7. This CDR3 comprises 15 residues. CDR3 DNA sequence: TGTGCCAGCAGCCTTCGGTTAGCGGGAGGGTACGAGCAGTACTTC. Protein sequence: CASSLRLAGGYEQYF.

The genes are TRBV20-1 and TRBJ2-7, with D possibly matching TRBD2 (6 bases). The ends were cut back, 3 bases at V and 2 bases at J, with 29 bases in the middle. CDR3 size: 19 residues. CDR1 DFQATT and CDR2 SNEGSKA come from the germline V gene (reference sequence). This CDR3 reads CSASSRFGVRGTGAYEQYF. In nucleotides, the CDR3 is TGCAGTGCTAGTAGCCGTTTCGGGGTTCGGGGGACGGGAGCCTACGAGCAGTACTTC.

The CDR3: CSVSGWGFGTDYGYTF. Here the CDR3 DNA reads TGCAGCGTTTCCGGGTGGGGGTTTGGGACAGACTATGGCTACACCTTC. The chain joins TRBV29-1 to TRBJ1-2, with TRBD1 matching 7 bases. Trimming at V came to 5 bases and at J to 3 bases, leaving 15 bases not matched to a gene. This CDR3 contains 16 residues. CDR1 is SQVTM, CDR2 ANQGSEA, per germline.

This chain links TRBV5-1 with TRBJ2-7; 9 nucleotides line up with TRBD2. Germline-derived CDR1 and CDR2 are SGHRS and YFSETQ. The CDR3 loop spans 17 amino acids. Unmatched junction bases numbered 9, after V lost 0 bases and J lost 2 bases. In nucleotides, the CDR3 is TGCGCCAGCAGCTTGGACCAGCGGGAGGACCGAACCTACGAGCAGTACTTC. It encodes CASSLDQREDRTYEQYF.

The rearrangement links TRBV19 to TRBJ1-2; D perhaps matches TRBD1 (5 bases). Germline V gene lookup returns CDR1 LNHDA and CDR2 SQIVND (reference sequence). This CDR3 comprises 12 residues. Trimming removed 3 bases from V and 8 bases from J, with 10 bases in between. CDR3 sequence reads: CASSIGGDGYTF. CDR3 nucleotides: TGTGCCAGTAGTATCGGAGGGGACGGCTACACCTTC.

This chain's CDR3 is CASSDPIAGGITDTQYF. The CDR3 DNA follows: TGTGCCAGCAGTGACCCTATAGCGGGGGGAATCACAGATACGCAGTATTTT. This chain joins TRBV2 and TRBJ2-3, with 10 positions matching TRBD2. V gave up 3 bases and J gave up 2 bases; unmatched junction bases: 8. The CDR3 sequence is 17 residues long. CDR1 and CDR2 from the germline V gene are SNHLY and FYNNEI.

This chain connects TRBV6-5 to TRBJ2-1; D is possibly TRBD2 (6 bases). V was trimmed by 5 bases and J by 4 bases, leaving 15 bases between them. The CDR3 contains 15 residues. In germline, CDR1 is MNHEY, CDR2 SVGAGI. CDR3: CASSLSGSPYNEQFF. In nucleotides, the CDR3 is TGTGCCAGCAGTCTAAGCGGGTCCCCTTACAATGAGCAGTTCTTC.

This clone was found once. The chain combines TRBV5-1 with TRBJ2-3, with 8 bases lining up with TRBD2. Germline trimming cut 1 base from V and 2 bases from J; bases unmatched to any gene: 9. The CDR3 totals 17 residues. Germline CDR1 is SGHRS and CDR2 is YFSETQ. The CDR3 DNA is TGCGCCAGCAGCTTGTGGCGGGCGGGGGGTACCACAGATACGCAGTATTTT. It yields the protein CASSLWRAGGTTDTQYF.

The gene calls are TRBV30 and TRBJ1-5; TRBD1 is a possible D gene (5 bases). The V end lost 0 bases, the J end lost 7 bases, and 10 bases lay between the germline ends. The CDR3 has 13 amino acids. Germline V gives CDR1 GTSNPN, CDR2 SVGIG (reference sequence). The CDR3 here is CAWSVSGIQPQHF. The CDR3, as DNA: TGTGCCTGGAGTGTATCAGGGATACAGCCCCAGCATTTT.

This clone was seen a single time. The chain joins TRBV4-1 to TRBJ2-3, with TRBD1 matching 9 bases. The CDR3 contains 15 residues. Germline CDR1 MGHRA, CDR2 YSYEKL. V was pared by 4 bases and J by 1 base, with 3 bases of the junction left unmatched. The DNA for the CDR3 is TGCGCCAGCAGCCCGGGACAGGGTGGCACAGATACGCAGTATTTT. The encoded protein is CASSPGQGGTDTQYF.